These T cell receptor beta chains were read from a single sample in a study of T cell responses to AZD1222 COVID-19 vaccine. Clones were read by immunoSEQ multiplex PCR, and TCRdb kept only the in-frame ones, dropping some. Among more than 90,000 clones listed, about 88% were seen once. Specimen: peripheral blood, collected 28 days after the second AZD1222 dose. The receptors come from an adult who received the AZD1222 COVID-19 vaccine. Each CDR3 is given with its conserved first and last residue. D genes are given only for firm matches. A clone size is listed for some rows: how often the clone was seen (once, few, many), or a class if it is expanded.

NA | TRBJ2-5 | NA | TRBV4-1 | TGCGCCAGCAGCCAAGGTTTCCCAGCGGGAGAGACCCAGTACTTC | CASSQGFPAGETQYF
NA | TRBJ2-7 | few | TRBV29-1 | TGCAGCGTCTCCGGGTCGGCAGCCTACGAGCAGTACTTC | CSVSGSAAYEQYF
NA | TRBJ1-2 | NA | TRBV4-3 | TGCGCCAGCAGCCAAGATGCCTCGAGGGTAGGGTATGGCTACACCTTC | CASSQDASRVGYGYTF
TRBD1 | TRBJ1-1 | NA | TRBV2 | TGTGCCAGCTTTAGGACAGGGAACACTGAAGCTTTCTTT | CASFRTGNTEAFF
NA | TRBJ1-6 | NA | TRBV7-2 | TGTGCCAGCAGCCAGGATGGGGCTGGCAATAATTCACCCCTCCACTTT | CASSQDGAGNNSPLHF
TRBD1 | TRBJ2-3 | NA | TRBV2 | TGTGCCAGCAGGGACAGGGGGACGCAGTATTTT | CASRDRGTQYF
TRBD2 | TRBJ2-5 | NA | TRBV18 | TGTGCCAGCGTGACTAGCAGAGAAGAGACCCAGTACTTC | CASVTSREETQYF
NA | TRBJ2-7 | NA | TRBV7-2 | TGTGCCGTATCGACTGGCCCCGGCTCCTACGAGCAGTACTTC | CAVSTGPGSYEQYF
NA | TRBJ1-1 | NA | TRBV12-3/TRBV12-4 | TGTGCCAGCAGTGGAGAGCTAAACACTGAAGCTTTCTTT | CASSGELNTEAFF
TRBD1 | TRBJ2-5 | NA | TRBV18 | TGTGCCAGCTCACAGACGGGACAGGGGGCTCGAGAGACCCAGTACTTC | CASSQTGQGARETQYF
NA | TRBJ2-5 | NA | TRBV27 | TGTGCCAGCAGTTCCACTCCACTGGAGACCCAGTACTTC | CASSSTPLETQYF
NA | TRBJ2-3 | NA | TRBV18 | TGTGCCAGCTCACCACTCGTTCCCAGCCTAAACTCCTGGGATACGCAGTATTTT | CASSPLVPSLNSWDTQYF
TRBD1 | TRBJ1-1 | NA | TRBV6-6 | TGTGCCAGCAGTTACTTGCCGGGACAGGGCGAAGCTTTCTTT | CASSYLPGQGEAFF
TRBD1 | TRBJ1-2 | NA | TRBV18 | TGTGCCAGCTCACCAGCCGGGACAGGGGGTACCCCTAACTATGGCTACACCTTC | CASSPAGTGGTPNYGYTF
TRBD2 | TRBJ2-5 | once | TRBV11-2 | TGTGCCAGCAGCTCTGGACTAGCGGGGGTAGAGACCCAGTACTTC | CASSSGLAGVETQYF
NA | TRBJ2-3 | NA | TRBV7-6 | TGTGCCAGCAGCTTAGGGGGGCCGCGCACAGATACGCAGTATTTT | CASSLGGPRTDTQYF
NA | TRBJ2-5 | NA | TRBV20-1 | TGCAGTGCTAGTAGGAGAGACTTACAAGAGACCCAGTACTTC | CSASRRDLQETQYF
NA | TRBJ2-1 | NA | TRBV6-5 | TGTGCCAGCAGTTACGGGCAGGAGCAGTTCTTC | CASSYGQEQFF
NA | TRBJ1-2 | NA | TRBV19 | TGTGCCAGTAGTGTGGACAGTTCCTATGGCTACACCTTC | CASSVDSSYGYTF
NA | TRBJ1-5 | once | TRBV6-5 | TGTGCCAGCAGGCCAGGGCCCTCCAATCAGCCCCAGCATTTT | CASRPGPSNQPQHF
NA | TRBJ1-6 | once | TRBV6-4 | TGTGCCAGCAGTGTGACAGCCTATAATTCACCCCTCCACTTT | CASSVTAYNSPLHF
NA | TRBJ1-1 | NA | TRBV5-1 | TGCGCCAGCAGCGCGGACGGCTTGGGGACTGAAGCTTTCTTT | CASSADGLGTEAFF
NA | TRBJ1-2 | once | TRBV27 | TGTGCCAGCAGTTTGAAAGGTAACGGCTACACCTTC | CASSLKGNGYTF
NA | TRBJ2-7 | NA | TRBV11-2 | TGTGCCAGCAGCTCAGACCTAATCCACGAGCAGTACTTC | CASSSDLIHEQYF
TRBD1 | TRBJ2-5 | NA | TRBV6-2/TRBV6-3 | TGTGCCAGCAGTTTCCTCACCGGGACAGTGGGGGCCCAGTACTTC | CASSFLTGTVGAQYF
NA | TRBJ2-7 | few | TRBV5-6 | TGTGCCAGCAGCCGGCGGGTAGCGACCTACGAGCAGTACTTC | CASSRRVATYEQYF
NA | TRBJ2-6 | NA | TRBV7-7 | TGTGCCAGCAGCTTGGAACTTATGCCACAAAGTCGGGCCAACGTCCTGACTTTC | CASSLELMPQSRANVLTF
TRBD1 | TRBJ1-4 | NA | TRBV18 | TGTGCCAGCTCACCCGGGACAGGGGATGAAAAACTGTTTTTT | CASSPGTGDEKLFF
NA | TRBJ2-1 | NA | TRBV5-1 | TGCGCCAGCAACGTCCAGAGCTCCTACAATGAGCAGTTCTTC | CASNVQSSYNEQFF
NA | TRBJ1-1 | few | TRBV28 | TGTGCCAGCGCTACGGGGTACACTGAAGCTTTCTTT | CASATGYTEAFF
TRBD2 | TRBJ2-7 | NA | TRBV19 | TGTGCCACGATCAGGGGGCTAGGGGCTAGCGGGAGTCTCTACGAGCAGTACTTC | CATIRGLGASGSLYEQYF
NA | TRBJ1-3 | NA | TRBV6-5 | TGTGCCAGCCGAGCCGGAGCGGGAAACACCATATATTTT | CASRAGAGNTIYF
NA | TRBJ1-1 | NA | TRBV2 | TGTGCCAGCAGATTGGACCCGAACACTGAAGCTTTCTTT | CASRLDPNTEAFF
NA | TRBJ2-1 | NA | TRBV5-1 | TGCGCCAGCAGCCTACGGCCTGACTACAATGAGCAGTTCTTC | CASSLRPDYNEQFF
NA | TRBJ1-2 | NA | TRBV18 | TGTGCCAGCTCACCACGTGTGGAGGGAAACCTATATGGCTACACCTTC | CASSPRVEGNLYGYTF
TRBD1 | TRBJ1-1 | NA | TRBV4-1 | TGCGCCAGCAGCCAACGTCCCGGGACAGGGACTGAAGCTTTCTTT | CASSQRPGTGTEAFF
TRBD2 | TRBJ2-7 | NA | TRBV6-2/TRBV6-3 | TGTGCCAGCAGTTACTCGAAGGGACTAGCAGACTACGAGCAGTACTTC | CASSYSKGLADYEQYF
NA | TRBJ2-7 | NA | TRBV15 | TGTGCCACCAGCAGACCAGATGGTCTTACCACCTACGAGCAGTACTTC | CATSRPDGLTTYEQYF
NA | TRBJ1-1 | NA | TRBV7-8 | TGTGCCAGCAGCTTAGCGCTTCAGGGTGAAGCTTTCTTT | CASSLALQGEAFF
NA | TRBJ1-2 | NA | TRBV12-3/TRBV12-4 | TGTGCCAGCAGTTTTTCACCAGGGAGCTACACCTTC | CASSFSPGSYTF
NA | TRBJ2-3 | NA | TRBV7-2 | TGTGCCAGCAGCTCCCCTCCTCAGCGAGATACGCAGTATTTT | CASSSPPQRDTQYF
NA | TRBJ2-7 | NA | TRBV7-6 | TGTGCCAGCAGCTTAGATCAGGGGCCCTACGAGCAGTACTTC | CASSLDQGPYEQYF
NA | TRBJ1-5 | NA | TRBV6-2/TRBV6-3 | TGTGCCAGCAGCCTACAGGGATGGCGATATAGCAATCAGCCCCAGCATTTT | CASSLQGWRYSNQPQHF
NA | TRBJ2-7 | NA | TRBV12-3/TRBV12-4 | TGTGCCAGCAGGGGAGACAGGAACTACGAGCAGTACTTC | CASRGDRNYEQYF
NA | TRBJ1-4 | NA | TRBV18 | TGTGCCAGCTCACCTTTAGGGCGCAATGAAAAACTGTTTTTT | CASSPLGRNEKLFF
NA | TRBJ1-4 | NA | TRBV5-1 | TGCGCCAGCAGCTCCGTGGATGCGGGTAATGAAAAACTGTTTTTT | CASSSVDAGNEKLFF